This T cell receptor beta chain was recovered during a study of T cells in Graves' hyperthyroidism and ophthalmopathy. As regards this clonotype: Antigen unknown.

Hyperthyroidism had been newly diagnosed in patients aged 18 to 65, and its duration was under 2 months. Together with thyroid ultrasound, orbital computed tomography, serum thyroxine and TRAb, clinical symptoms were used for diagnoses. The TCR beta CDR3 regions underwent amplification using RNA transcripts as the source. TCR CDR3 regions were first amplified by RT-PCR with HTBI primers. TCRdb called the multiplex PCR reads again in MiXCR, with one record for every CDR3 protein. Found here are 650,000 to 750,000 distinct CDR3 sequences, 12% to 15% of them singletons; the top ten hold around 9.6%. Findings of the study overall: Blood also contained most expanded thyroid clonotypes above 0.001.

Material: blood. The clonotype originates from a woman aged 18-29 years with Graves' hyperthyroidism.

Here the CDR3 reads CASSRTKSSYNEQFF. The CDR3 nucleotides are TGTGCCAGCAGTCGGACCAAGAGCTCCTACAATGAGCAGTTCTTC. The chain recombines TRBV6-2 or TRBV6-3 with TRBJ2-1; D not certain. Germline V lookup: CDR1 MNHEY, CDR2 SVGEGT. This CDR3 is 15 amino acids long. The ends were cut back, 5 bases at V and 0 bases at J, with 11 bases in the middle.